One sample yielded the 8 T cell receptor beta chains listed below, sequenced in a study of T cell changes during pregnancy in multiple sclerosis. Generated by immunoSEQ multiplex PCR, the TCRdb table keeps only in-frame clones and is missing some. This sample has about 64,000 clones; approximately 91% occur once, and the top ten carry 1% to 1.5%. The sample here was peripheral blood, taken in the second trimester of pregnancy. These receptor sequences come from a female donor with multiple sclerosis, enrolled in a pregnancy study.

This sequence joins TRBV7-9 and TRBJ1-2; D may be TRBD1 (5 bases). CDR1 and CDR2 (germline): SEHNR, FQNEAQ (reference sequence). Trimming removed 4 bases from V and 4 bases from J, with 16 bases in between. The CDR3 has 15 amino acids. The CDR3 loop is CASSSSAGGFYGYTF. CDR3 DNA: TGTGCCAGCAGCTCCTCGGCGGGGGGTTTCTATGGCTACACCTTC.

J is TRBJ1-2 and V is TRBV7-2, with TRBD1 matching over 11 bases. With V trimmed by 4 bases and J by 2 bases, 6 bases remained unmatched. CDR1 is SGHTA and CDR2 is FQGNSA in the germline V gene. The CDR3 consists of 16 residues. Here the CDR3 reads CASSWTGGYLNYGYTF. CDR3 in DNA: TGTGCCAGCAGCTGGACAGGGGGCTATTTGAACTATGGCTACACCTTC.

The V gene is TRBV7-9, the J gene TRBJ1-1, with a possible D match to TRBD1 (5 bases). V was shortened by 1 base and J by 8 bases, with 11 bases between the two germline ends. The length of the CDR3 is 13 residues. The germline gives CDR1 SEHNR, CDR2 FQNEAQ (reference sequence). For the CDR3, the DNA is TGTGCCAGCAGCTTAGGTGGGGGAGGGGAAGCTTTCTTT. Translated: CASSLGGGGEAFF.

This chain links TRBV5-6 with TRBJ1-5; the match to TRBD1 covers 11 bases. The CDR3 contains 15 residues. Trimming cost V 1 base and J 6 bases; bases outside gene matches: 3. Germline values: CDR1 SGHDT, CDR2 YYEEEE. DNA of the CDR3: TGTGCCAGCAGCTTGCGGACAGGGGGCGGTCAGCCCCAGCATTTT. Translated: CASSLRTGGGQPQHF.

This chain connects TRBV10-2 to TRBJ1-1, with 7 bases fitting TRBD1. Per germline, CDR1 WSHSY and CDR2 SAAADI. J was trimmed by 0 bases and V by 7 bases; bases with no gene match: 11. This CDR3 region has 16 residues. The CDR3 region is CASKRPLQGLNTEAFF. The CDR3 bases are TGCGCCAGCAAGCGGCCCTTACAGGGGTTGAACACTGAAGCTTTCTTT.

The chain joins TRBV5-6 to TRBJ1-1; TRBD1 agrees at 10 bases. Germline loops: CDR1 SGHDT, CDR2 YYEEEE. This CDR3 is 17 amino acids long. Trimming cost V 4 bases and J 4 bases; bases outside gene matches: 13. The CDR3: CASSPLTRGQGITEAFF. CDR3 DNA: TGTGCCAGCAGCCCTCTGACCCGGGGACAGGGGATCACTGAAGCTTTCTTT. Supplemented by reference TRBV5-6 and TRBJ1-1, the full variable domain reads DAGVTQSPTHLIKTRGQQVTLRCSPKSGHDTVSWYQQALGQGPQFIFQYYEEEERQRGNFPDRFSGHQFPNYSSELNVNALLLGDSALYLCASSPLTRGQGITEAFFGQGTRLTVV.

This clone was detected a few times. This rearrangement joins TRBV19 to TRBJ1-1; 7 bases align to TRBD1. The CDR3 extends over 13 amino acids. V lost 6 bases to trimming and J lost 3 bases; unmatched junction nucleotides: 4. Germline V lookup: CDR1 LNHDA, CDR2 SQIVND (reference sequence). CDR3 loop: CASSNDRDTEAFF. For the CDR3, the DNA is TGTGCCAGTAGCAACGACAGGGACACTGAAGCTTTCTTT. Full variable domain (rest looked up from reference TRBV19 and TRBJ1-1): DGGITQSPKYLFRKEGQNVTLSCEQNLNHDAMYWYRQDPGQGLRLIYYSQIVNDFQKGDIAEGYSVSREKKESFPLTVTSAQKNPTAFYLCASSNDRDTEAFFGQGTRLTVV.

This rearrangement joins TRBV15 to TRBJ1-1; 8 bases agree with TRBD1. The germline CDR1 and CDR2 sequences are LNHNV and YYDKDF (reference sequence). There are 15 residues in the CDR3. V shed 0 bases and J 1 base; nucleotides not matched to a gene: 1. Written as DNA, the CDR3 is TGTGCCACCAGCAGAGACGGGACAGGGAACACTGAAGCTTTCTTT. Its protein product is CATSRDGTGNTEAFF.